The 8 T cell receptor beta chains presented below share a single source sample, sequenced in a study of CD8 T cells in ankylosing spondylitis. TCRdb re-derived calls from the 5' RACE reads in MiXCR, one entry per CDR3 protein. The table lists about 64,000 distinct CDR3 sequences, roughly 6.2% of them singletons. Sequencing was done on a sample of synovial fluid, either unsorted or a sorted T cell fraction (not recorded which). The receptors shown here come from a male donor with ankylosing spondylitis.

This clonotype was counted ten times or more. For the CDR3, the DNA is TGCAGTGGGACCTGGGGAGGCGATGAAAAACTGTTTTTT. This encodes CSGTWGGDEKLFF. The chain joins TRBV20-1 to TRBJ1-4; D gene ambiguous. The CDR3 length is 13 residues. Between the trimmed V and J ends, which lost 7 bases and 6 bases, there was a span of 15 bases. The germline V gene has CDR1 DFQATT and CDR2 SNEGSKA (reference sequence).

This clonotype was recorded at least ten times. Germline and junction disagree at one end, which may indicate a read error. V gene TRBV3-1 combines with J gene TRBJ2-2; TRBD2 matches at 13 bases. CDR3 length equals 16 residues. In germline, CDR1 is LGHDT, CDR2 YNNKEL (reference sequence). The CDR3 region is CASSQTSGRNAGELFF. The CDR3 DNA follows: TGTGCCAGCAGCCAGACTAGCGGGAGGAACGCCGGGGAGCTGTTTTTT. The full variable domain, in which reference TRBV3-1 and TRBJ2-2 provide the parts outside the CDR3, is DTAVSQTPKYLVTQMGNDKSIKCEQNLGHDTMYWYKQDSKKFLKIMFSYNNKELIINETVPNRFSPKSPDKAHLNLHINSLELGDSAVYFCASSQTSGRNAGELFFGEGSRLTVL.

This clonotype was seen ten or more times. This rearrangement joins TRBV20-1 to TRBJ2-4; D may be TRBD2 (5 bases). Trimming left V 0 bases short and J 0 bases short, with 12 bases between. There are 16 residues in the CDR3. The germline gives CDR1 DFQATT, CDR2 SNEGSKA (reference sequence). The CDR3 DNA reads as TGCAGTGCTAGAGATTCGGAGAGGGTAGCCAAAAACATTCAGTACTTC. Translation: CSARDSERVAKNIQYF.

J is TRBJ2-5 and V is TRBV6-1; D is possibly TRBD1 or TRBD2 (5 bases each). V was pared by 3 bases and J by 9 bases, with 23 bases between. The CDR3 length is 16 residues. The germline CDR1 and CDR2 sequences are MNHNS and SASEGT. CDR3 in DNA: TGTGCCAGCAGTGATTTCGGCAGCGACGGGATAGGGGCCCAGTACTTC. Translated: CASSDFGSDGIGAQYF.

This clonotype is categorized as medium-sized. The CDR3 loop reads CASSLLREETQYF. CDR3 nucleotide sequence: TGCGCCAGCAGCTTGCTTAGAGAAGAGACCCAGTACTTC. This chain links TRBV5-1 with TRBJ2-5, with no clear D. The germline CDR1 and CDR2 sequences are SGHRS and YFSETQ. The CDR3 contains 13 residues. The ends were cut back, 1 base at V and 3 bases at J, with 7 bases in the middle.

This clonotype was counted only a few times. The rearrangement joins TRBV19 to TRBJ2-3; D is uncertain. This CDR3 has 13 amino acids. Germline V lookup: CDR1 LNHDA, CDR2 SQIVND (reference sequence). Trimming left V 3 bases short and J 6 bases short, with 10 bases between. The CDR3 nucleotides are TGTGCCAGTAGTATTCCCATTTTGGATACGCAGTATTTT. Protein sequence: CASSIPILDTQYF.

This clonotype was seen at least ten times. This chain's CDR3 is CASSELGHSNEKLFF. The CDR3 DNA is TGTGCCAGCAGTGAATTGGGGCACTCTAATGAAAAACTGTTTTTT. V and J are TRBV2 and TRBJ1-4; possible D gene TRBD1, 5 bases. This CDR3 contains 15 residues. Trimming stripped 2 bases from V and 3 bases from J, with 10 bases between. Germline lookup yields CDR1 SNHLY and CDR2 FYNNEI.

Comments on this clonotype: This clone may be a read error of a much larger clone one base away. The rearrangement links TRBV4-3 to TRBJ1-2; a possible D gene is TRBD1 (5 bases). Germline CDR1 and CDR2: LGHNA and YSLEER. This CDR3 has 15 residues. The CDR3 coding sequence is TGCGCCAGCCGCCAAGCAAGACAGAGACTCTATGGCTACACCTTC. Translating gives CASRQARQRLYGYTF.